The rows below give T cell receptor beta chains drawn from one sample of a study of graft-versus-host responses after intestinal transplantation. Their target antigens are unknown. TCRdb's table, derived via immunoSEQ multiplex PCR, lists solely in-frame clones and lacks some. The data contain about 130,000 clones, 80% to 95% of them singletons. The sequenced sample was unstimulated CD4+ T cells sorted from spleen or lymph node cells, obtained before intestinal transplant. These TCRs come from a human donor who received an intestinal transplant. CDR3s leave out the opening cysteine and the closing phenylalanine or tryptophan.

V gene | CDR3 protein
TRBV5-4 | ASSLAQDRATEAF
TRBV28 | ASSLLGGHSPLH
TRBV14 | ASRPRGVLNTEAF
TRBV7-8 | ASSSDREDEKLF
TRBV28 | AGSVTGLRQPQH
TRBV6-5 | ASSYVQGDQPQH
TRBV19 | ASTISTVRHQPQH
TRBV11-2 | ASSSSSGSTDTQY
TRBV10-1 | ASSETLNTEAF
TRBV6-1 | ASSEVVGLAGAGEQF
TRBV4-2 | ASSPRQGANIQY
TRBV7-2 | ASSPDRSSYEQY
TRBV7-9 | ASSLRTDTQY
TRBV28 | ASSLGRGRSYEQY
TRBV4-1 | ASSHTALRGGSYEQY
TRBV7-7 | ASSIRQGANTGELF
TRBV5-6 | ASSLVGRADTQY
TRBV4-1 | ASSQPSGTSAPEQY
TRBV19 | ASSFPTSGIVTDTQY
TRBV7-9 | ASSLDGGSYEQY
TRBV9 | ASSPTGTGGYEQY
TRBV15 | ATSRVGLAGGQETQY
TRBV10-2 | ASSHNQGAAQPQH
TRBV5-1 | ASSLPSSKGYGYT
TRBV18 | ASSPPDVNVGYT
TRBV6-1 | AASGASAYEQY
TRBV27 | ASRSGTGNGYT
TRBV28 | ASSLTWGPQETQY
TRBV5-4 | ASSLEARREGTYEQY
TRBV21-1 | ASSKKWLAGLKNIQY
TRBV15 | ATSRDNRDEQF
TRBV4-1 | ASSLRYLAVNIQY
TRBV5-6 | ASSLTARWDGEKLF
TRBV19 | ASSKAGTYLDTQY
TRBV20-1 | SASGEDTQY
TRBV5-1 | ASSLRPSATNEKLF
TRBV4-1 | ASSQDYSGSFYEQF
TRBV7-3 | ASSPRTSGLYNEQF
TRBV19 | ASSNYNEQF
TRBV7-3 | ASSSERRGVHEQF
TRBV19 | ASSISRDETQY
TRBV18 | ASSPGTATGELF
TRBV6-5 | ASSFSRNNEQF
TRBV27 | ASTPDSYGYT
TRBV20-1 | SASTEAEAF
TRBV7-2 | ASSLAGGVVGTEAF
TRBV11-1 | ASSPNRGRVAEAF
TRBV7-9 | ASSRGGKRGSYEQY
TRBV2 | ASSLIRQGAGEQY
TRBV28 | ASRGTTLGMNEQF
TRBV7-6 | ASSDTGGNEQF
TRBV7-2 | ASRQGGAVDTQY
TRBV7-9 | ASSLGTTTNEKLF